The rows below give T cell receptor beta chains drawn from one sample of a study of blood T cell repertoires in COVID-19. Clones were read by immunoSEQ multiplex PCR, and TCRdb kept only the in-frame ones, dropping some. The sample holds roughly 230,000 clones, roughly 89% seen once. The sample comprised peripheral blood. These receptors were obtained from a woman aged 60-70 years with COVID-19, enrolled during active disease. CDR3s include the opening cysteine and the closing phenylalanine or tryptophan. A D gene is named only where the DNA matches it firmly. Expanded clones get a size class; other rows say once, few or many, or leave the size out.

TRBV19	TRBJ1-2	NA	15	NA	TGTGCCAGTAGTATAGGGTCTCGGGAAGTGAGGGGCTACACCTTC	CASSIGSREVRGYTF
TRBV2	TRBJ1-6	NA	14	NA	TGTGCCAGCAGTGATAAGGGGTTGGATTCACCCCTCCACTTT	CASSDKGLDSPLHF
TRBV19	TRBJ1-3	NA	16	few	TGTGCCAGTAGCATGGATGGGGGCTTGCTAGGAAACACCATATATTTT	CASSMDGGLLGNTIYF
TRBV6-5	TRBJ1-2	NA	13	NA	TGTGCCAGCAGTCCTACAGGGAACTATGGCTACACCTTC	CASSPTGNYGYTF
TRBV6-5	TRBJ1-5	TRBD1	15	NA	TGTGCCAGCAGTCCAGGGGGGACGATGTATCAGCCCCAGCATTTT	CASSPGGTMYQPQHF
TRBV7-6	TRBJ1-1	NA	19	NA	TGTGCCAGCAGCTTATGGGTTCCCAACAACAGGGCTTCTGACACTGAAGCTTTCTTT	CASSLWVPNNRASDTEAFF
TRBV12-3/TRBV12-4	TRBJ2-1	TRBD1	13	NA	TGTGCCAGCAGGCGGCACAGGGGTAGTGAGCAGTTCTTC	CASRRHRGSEQFF
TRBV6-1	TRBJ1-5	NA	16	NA	TGTGCCAGCAGTGCGTACAGCTTGGGTAGCAATCAGCCCCAGCATTTT	CASSAYSLGSNQPQHF
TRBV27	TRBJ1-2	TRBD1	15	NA	TGTGCCAGCAGCTTCCTTTCTGCAGGGGGCTATGGCTACACCTTC	CASSFLSAGGYGYTF
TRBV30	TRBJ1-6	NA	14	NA	TGTGCCTGGAGTGTGGGGCAGGAGCATTCACCCCTCCACTTT	CAWSVGQEHSPLHF
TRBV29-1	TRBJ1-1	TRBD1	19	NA	TGCAGCGTATCCGCGCTTACCAGGACAGGGGGCGGGTGGGACACTGAAGCTTTCTTT	CSVSALTRTGGGWDTEAFF
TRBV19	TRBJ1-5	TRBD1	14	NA	TGTGCCAGTAGTTCCCGGACAGGGAACCAGCCCCAGCATTTT	CASSSRTGNQPQHF
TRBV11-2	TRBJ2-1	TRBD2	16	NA	TGTGCCAGCAGCTTAGGGCGGGGCCTCGGGGGGAATGAGCAGTTCTTC	CASSLGRGLGGNEQFF
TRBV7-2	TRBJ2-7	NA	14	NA	TGTGCCAGCAGCTCCGCCGTCCCAGGGAGGAGTTTGTACTTC	CASSSAVPGRSLYF
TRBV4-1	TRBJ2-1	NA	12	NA	TGCGCCAGCAGCCCGACGGGACTTGAGCAGTTCTTC	CASSPTGLEQFF
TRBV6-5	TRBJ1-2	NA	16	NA	TGTGCCAGCAGTTACGTGGGCAGGGCAGCCCACTATGGCTACACCTTC	CASSYVGRAAHYGYTF
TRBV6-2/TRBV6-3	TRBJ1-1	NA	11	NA	TGTGCCAGCAGTTTGCTCGCTAAAGCTTTCTTT	CASSLLAKAFF
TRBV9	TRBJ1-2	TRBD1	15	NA	TGTGCCAGCAGCGCAGGACAGGGGGCTAGGGATGGCTACACCTTC	CASSAGQGARDGYTF
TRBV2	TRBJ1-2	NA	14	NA	TGTGCCAGCAGTGAAGTTTCCGGGGTCTATGGCTACACCTTC	CASSEVSGVYGYTF
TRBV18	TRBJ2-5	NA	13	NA	TGTGCCAGCTCACCATCAAACTTCGAGACCCAGTACTTC	CASSPSNFETQYF
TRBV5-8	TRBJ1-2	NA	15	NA	TGTGCCAGCAGCCTCCTTGGGGCAGTGGGGCATGGCTACACCTTC	CASSLLGAVGHGYTF
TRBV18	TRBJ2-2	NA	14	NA	TGTGCCAGCTCACCAGGCCGGAACACCGGGGAGCTGTTTTTT	CASSPGRNTGELFF
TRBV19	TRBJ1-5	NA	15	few	TGTGCCAGTAGTATAGCCCCGGGGGGAGGACAGCCCCAGCATTTT	CASSIAPGGGQPQHF
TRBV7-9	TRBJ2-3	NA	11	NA	TGTGCCAGCAGCCCGACAGATACGCAGTATTTT	CASSPTDTQYF
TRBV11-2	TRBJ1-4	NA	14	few	TGTGCCAGCAGCTTTGCGGGGGTCAATGAAAAACTGTTTTTT	CASSFAGVNEKLFF
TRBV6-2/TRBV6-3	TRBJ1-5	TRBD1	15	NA	TGTGCCAGCAGTTACCCACAGGGGCGCAATCAGCCCCAGCATTTT	CASSYPQGRNQPQHF
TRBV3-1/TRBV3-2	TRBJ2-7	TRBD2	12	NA	TGTGCCACCAGGGACTACTCCTACGAGCAGTACTTC	CATRDYSYEQYF
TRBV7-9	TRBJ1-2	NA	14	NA	TGTGCCAGCAGCCTGACAGGAGCTAACTATGGCTACACCTTC	CASSLTGANYGYTF
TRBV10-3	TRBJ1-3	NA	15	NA	TGTGCCATCAGTGAGTCGGCAGCGTCTGGAAACACCATATATTTT	CAISESAASGNTIYF
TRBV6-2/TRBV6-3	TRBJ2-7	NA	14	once	TGTGCCAGCAGTTACCCAACAACCGACTACGAGCAGTACTTC	CASSYPTTDYEQYF
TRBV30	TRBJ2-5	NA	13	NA	TGTGCCTGGAGTTCCGACAGCCAAGAGACCCAGTACTTC	CAWSSDSQETQYF
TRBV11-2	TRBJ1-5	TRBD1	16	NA	TGTGCCAGCAGCCCGAACAGGGGCAACCTCAATCAGCCCCAGCATTTT	CASSPNRGNLNQPQHF
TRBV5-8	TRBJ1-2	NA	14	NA	TGTGCCAGCAGCTTGTATCGGACAGCCTATGGCTACACCTTC	CASSLYRTAYGYTF
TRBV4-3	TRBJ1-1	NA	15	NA	TGCGCCAGCAGCCAAGAGGAGGGAATTCTGACTCGGGCTTTCTTT	CASSQEEGILTRAFF
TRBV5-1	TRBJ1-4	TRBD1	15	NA	TGCGCCAGCAGCTTGGGGACAGGGGCAGGTGAAAAACTGTTTTTT	CASSLGTGAGEKLFF
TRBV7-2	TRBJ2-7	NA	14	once	TGTGCCAGCAGCTTAGTCTGGGGCGGCTACGAGCAGTACTTC	CASSLVWGGYEQYF
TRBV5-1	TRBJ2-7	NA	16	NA	TGCGCCAGCAGCCCGACGACTTTGACTAGCTCCTACGAGCAGTACTTC	CASSPTTLTSSYEQYF
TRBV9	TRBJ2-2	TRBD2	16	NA	TGTGCCAGCAGCGTAGCACTAGCGGGGCACACCGGGGAGCTGTTTTTT	CASSVALAGHTGELFF
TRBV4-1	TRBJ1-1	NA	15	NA	TGCGCCAGCACGAACCGGGGGGCTATGAACACTGAAGCTTTCTTT	CASTNRGAMNTEAFF
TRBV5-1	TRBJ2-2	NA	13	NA	TGCGCCAGCAGCCGAACGGACACCGGGGAGCTGTTTTTT	CASSRTDTGELFF
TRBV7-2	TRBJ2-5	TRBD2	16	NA	TGTGCCAGCAGCCGCAGTCATGTAGCGGGGAAAGAGACCCAGTACTTC	CASSRSHVAGKETQYF
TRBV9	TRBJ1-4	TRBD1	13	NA	TGTGCCAGCAGCGGACAGGGAGGTGAAAAACTGTTTTTT	CASSGQGGEKLFF
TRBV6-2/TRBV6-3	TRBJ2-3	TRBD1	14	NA	TGTGCCAGCAGTCGGGACAGCTACACAGATACGCAGTATTTT	CASSRDSYTDTQYF
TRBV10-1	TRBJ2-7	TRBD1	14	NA	TGCGCCAGCAGTGATCGGACAGGGGGCTACGAGCAGTACTTC	CASSDRTGGYEQYF
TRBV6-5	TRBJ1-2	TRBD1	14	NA	TGTGCCAGCAGTCGGGACAGGGGTAACTATGGCTACACCTTC	CASSRDRGNYGYTF
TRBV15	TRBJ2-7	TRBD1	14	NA	TGTGCCACCAGCACCCGGACAGGGATCGACGAGCAGTACTTC	CATSTRTGIDEQYF
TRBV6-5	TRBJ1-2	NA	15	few	TGTGCCAGCAGGAGGGCTGCAGGGGCTAACTATGGCTACACCTTC	CASRRAAGANYGYTF
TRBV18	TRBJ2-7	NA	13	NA	TGTGCCAGCTCACCGGAGCTGACCTACGAGCAGTACTTC	CASSPELTYEQYF
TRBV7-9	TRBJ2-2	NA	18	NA	TGTGCCAGCAGCTTAGTTGGAGCAGCAAAGGCGAACACCGGGGAGCTGTTTTTT	CASSLVGAAKANTGELFF